Reported below is one TCR beta chain. This record comes from a study of blood T cell repertoires in COVID-19. In the study overall: There were acute and convalescent COVID-19 samples, and they came from the United States, Italy and Spain. Sample material is recorded as cDNA or gDNA derived from T cells, B-cell-depleted T cells, or PBMCs.

In the original workflow: Estimated nucleated cell counts came from reference gene primer amplification. Produced via immunoSEQ multiplex PCR; TCRdb's table is partial and in-frame only. V, J and clone size are taken as reported in that table, and D and trimming were inferred from the DNA itself. The repertoire includes about 49,000 clones, roughly 93% of them detected once, and 1% sits in the top ten. Germline CDR1 SGHKS, CDR2 YYEKEE (reference sequence). V shed 4 bases and J shed 2 bases, with 9 bases lying between them. This CDR3 comprises 13 residues. Seattle's enrolled individuals joined amid active infection and were then monitored longitudinally.

This sequence originates from a man in his fifties or sixties with COVID-19, enrolled during active disease. The sample taken for sequencing was peripheral blood. The chain couples TRBV5-5 to TRBJ1-2, with a possible D match to TRBD1 (5 bases). The CDR3 loop reads CASSRDFNYGYTF. In DNA form, the CDR3 reads TGTGCCAGCAGCCGGGACTTCAACTATGGCTACACCTTC.